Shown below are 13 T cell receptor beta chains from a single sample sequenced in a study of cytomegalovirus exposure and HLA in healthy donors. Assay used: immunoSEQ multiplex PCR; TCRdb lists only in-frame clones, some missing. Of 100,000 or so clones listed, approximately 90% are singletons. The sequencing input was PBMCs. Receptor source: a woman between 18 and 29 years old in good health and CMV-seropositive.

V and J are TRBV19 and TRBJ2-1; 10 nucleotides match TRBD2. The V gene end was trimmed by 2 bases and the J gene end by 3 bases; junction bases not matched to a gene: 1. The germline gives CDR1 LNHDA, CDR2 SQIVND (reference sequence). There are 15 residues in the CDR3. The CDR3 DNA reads TGTGCCAGTAGTATACCTAGCGGGGGCTACAATGAGCAGTTCTTC. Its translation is CASSIPSGGYNEQFF.

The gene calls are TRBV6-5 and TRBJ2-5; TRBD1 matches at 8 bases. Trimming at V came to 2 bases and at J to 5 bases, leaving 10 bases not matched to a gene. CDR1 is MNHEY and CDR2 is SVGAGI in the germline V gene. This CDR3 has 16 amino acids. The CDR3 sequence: CASSYPPGRGLETQYF. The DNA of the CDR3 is TGTGCCAGCAGTTACCCCCCCGGCAGGGGGCTTGAGACCCAGTACTTC.

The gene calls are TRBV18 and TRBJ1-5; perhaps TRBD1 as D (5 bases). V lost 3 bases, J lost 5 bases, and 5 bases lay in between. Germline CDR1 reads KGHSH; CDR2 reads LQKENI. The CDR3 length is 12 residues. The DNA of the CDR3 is TGTGCCAGCTCACCGACAGATCAGCCCCAGCATTTT. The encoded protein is CASSPTDQPQHF.

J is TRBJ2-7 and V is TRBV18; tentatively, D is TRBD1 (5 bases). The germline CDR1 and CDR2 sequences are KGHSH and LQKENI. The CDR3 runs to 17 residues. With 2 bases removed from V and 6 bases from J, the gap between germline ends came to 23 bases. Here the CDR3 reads CASSPKLNGAGNSEQYF. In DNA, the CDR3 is TGTGCCAGCTCACCAAAGTTAAATGGGGCAGGGAACTCCGAGCAGTACTTC.

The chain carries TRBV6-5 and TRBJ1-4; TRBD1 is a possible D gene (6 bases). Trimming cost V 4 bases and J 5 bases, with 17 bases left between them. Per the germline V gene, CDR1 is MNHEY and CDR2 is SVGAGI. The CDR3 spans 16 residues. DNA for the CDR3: TGTGCCAGCAGTTCATTAGGACAGACCTCGAATGAAAAACTGTTTTTT. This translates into CASSSLGQTSNEKLFF.

CDR3 region: CASSRVSYEQYF. The DNA of the CDR3 is TGTGCCAGCTCTCGGGTATCCTACGAGCAGTACTTC. V is TRBV7-6 and J is TRBJ2-7; no definite D call. The CDR3 runs to 12 residues. V was clipped by 8 bases and J by 1 base, with 9 bases between them. The germline V gene encodes CDR1 SGHVS and CDR2 FNYEAQ.

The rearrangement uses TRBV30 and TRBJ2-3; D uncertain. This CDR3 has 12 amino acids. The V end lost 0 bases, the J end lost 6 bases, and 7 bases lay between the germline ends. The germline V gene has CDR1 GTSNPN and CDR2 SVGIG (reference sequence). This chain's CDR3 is CAWSVSGDTQYF. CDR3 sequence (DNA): TGTGCCTGGAGTGTATCCGGTGATACGCAGTATTTT.

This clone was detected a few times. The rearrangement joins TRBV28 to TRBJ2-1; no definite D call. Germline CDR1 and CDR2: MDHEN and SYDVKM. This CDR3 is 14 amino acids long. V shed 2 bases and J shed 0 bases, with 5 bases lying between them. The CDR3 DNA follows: TGTGCCAGCAGTTTACAGTCCTCCTACAATGAGCAGTTCTTC. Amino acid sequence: CASSLQSSYNEQFF.

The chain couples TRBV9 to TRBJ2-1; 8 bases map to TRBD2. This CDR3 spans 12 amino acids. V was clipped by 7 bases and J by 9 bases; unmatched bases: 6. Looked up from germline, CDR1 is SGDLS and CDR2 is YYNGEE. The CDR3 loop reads CASGLAIGEQFF. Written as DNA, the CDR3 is TGTGCCAGCGGACTAGCAATAGGTGAGCAGTTCTTC.

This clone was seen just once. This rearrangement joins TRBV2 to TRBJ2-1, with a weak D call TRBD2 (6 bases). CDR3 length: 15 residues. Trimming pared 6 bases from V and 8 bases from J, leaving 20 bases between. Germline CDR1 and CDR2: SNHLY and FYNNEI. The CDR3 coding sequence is TGTGCCAGCAGGACCGGGAGCCTAGCGAGCGATGAGCAGTTCTTC. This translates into CASRTGSLASDEQFF.

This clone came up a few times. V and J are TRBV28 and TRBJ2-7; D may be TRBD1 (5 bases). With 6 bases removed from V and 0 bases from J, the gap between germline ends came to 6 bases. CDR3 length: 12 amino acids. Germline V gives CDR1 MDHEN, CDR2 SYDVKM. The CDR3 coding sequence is TGTGCCAGCAGGACAGTCTCCTACGAGCAGTACTTC. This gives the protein CASRTVSYEQYF.

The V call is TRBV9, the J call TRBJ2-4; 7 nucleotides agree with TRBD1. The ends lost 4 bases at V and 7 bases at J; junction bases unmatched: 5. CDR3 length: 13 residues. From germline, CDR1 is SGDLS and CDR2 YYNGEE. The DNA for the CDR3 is TGTGCCAGCAGCAAGGGACAGCCCAACATTCAGTACTTC. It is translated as CASSKGQPNIQYF.

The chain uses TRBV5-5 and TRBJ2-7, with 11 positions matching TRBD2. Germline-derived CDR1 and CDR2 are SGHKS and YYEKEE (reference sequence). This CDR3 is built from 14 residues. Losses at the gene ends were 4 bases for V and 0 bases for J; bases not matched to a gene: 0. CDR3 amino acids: CASSLAGGSYEQYF. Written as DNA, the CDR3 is TGTGCCAGCAGCCTAGCGGGGGGCTCCTACGAGCAGTACTTC.